This T cell receptor (beta chain) was sequenced in a study of blood T cell repertoires in COVID-19. For the study at large: Researchers got acute and convalescent COVID-19 samples from the United States, Italy and Spain. The cDNA or gDNA used as material had been derived from T cells, B-cell-depleted T cells, or PBMCs.

Produced via immunoSEQ multiplex PCR; TCRdb's table is partial and in-frame only. Here the sample spans about 400,000 clones, roughly 89% being singletons. Individuals aged roughly 18 to 95 years were recruited from 24 US areas. Donors in Cohort 3 who had recovered were those with two negative PCRs, healthcare professional clearance, or resolution of their symptoms. In this sample, this clone turned up once. V was clipped by 4 bases and J by 4 bases; unmatched bases: 7. This CDR3 spans 15 amino acids. In germline, CDR1 is MGHRA, CDR2 YSYEKL. The sequenced sample consisted of PBMCs or T cells enriched from blood (not recorded which). The receptor's source is a woman under 40 who had recovered from COVID-19. This chain connects TRBV4-1 to TRBJ1-3, with 7 bases fitting TRBD1. The CDR3 region is CASSREQGTGNTIYF. The DNA for the CDR3 is TGCGCCAGCAGCCGAGAACAGGGGACCGGAAACACCATATATTTT.